A single sample gave rise to the 32 T cell receptor beta chains below, sequenced in a study of CD4 T cells in relation to SARS-CoV-2 and coronaviruses. Before the COVID-19 pandemic, during about 2010-2018, CD4+ T cells were taken from unexposed donors. After roughly 9 days of culture, CD4+ T cells were isolated. Generated by immunoSEQ multiplex PCR, the TCRdb table keeps only in-frame clones and is missing some. The data show about 26,000 clones, about 77% seen once. For these receptors, no antigen is known. Sequenced material: CD4+ T cells from PBMCs, cultured in vitro. Receptors originate from a human donor in good health.

The V call is TRBV21-1, the J call TRBJ1-3; TRBD1, the table's D call, was not compared with the DNA. TRBV21-1 is a pseudogene locus. This CDR3 region has 17 residues. The CDR3 protein is CASSNLPSPGFRNTIYF. The CDR3 coding sequence is TGTGCCAGCAGCAATCTCCCATCTCCAGGGTTTAGAAACACCATATATTTT.

This chain uses TRBV30 with TRBJ2-5, with unresolved D. Trimming removed 5 bases at V and 2 bases at J, with 24 bases between. Germline V gene data show CDR1 as GTSNPN and CDR2 as SVGIG (reference sequence). The CDR3 contains 17 residues. The CDR3: CAWGTVKGLSVQETQYF. In DNA form, the CDR3 reads TGTGCCTGGGGTACCGTAAAGGGTTTGTCCGTACAAGAGACCCAGTACTTC.

This clone was observed a single time. This rearrangement joins TRBV18 to TRBJ2-5, with no clear D. This CDR3 has 13 amino acids. Trimming removed 3 bases from V and 1 base from J, with 6 bases in between. The germline V gene has CDR1 KGHSH and CDR2 LQKENI. The CDR3 DNA reads TGTGCCAGCTCACCCGCATCCCAAGAGACCCAGTACTTC. Translated, it gives CASSPASQETQYF.

This clone was detected a few times. The J gene is TRBJ1-1, the V gene TRBV9; D gene uncertain. This CDR3 region has 15 residues. V lost 4 bases and J 1 base, leaving 14 bases between the germline ends. Germline CDR1 SGDLS, CDR2 YYNGEE. For the CDR3, the DNA is TGTGCCAGCAGCCGGACCCCGAGTACGAACACTGAAGCTTTCTTT. Translation gives CASSRTPSTNTEAFF.

The gene calls are TRBV5-6 and TRBJ2-7, with TRBD1 matching 9 bases. Germline trimming cut 4 bases from V and 12 bases from J; bases unmatched to any gene: 14. The CDR3 runs to 14 residues. The germline V gene has CDR1 SGHDT and CDR2 YYEEEE. The CDR3 nucleotides are TGTGCCAGCAGCCGGACAGGGGCCCGCACCTTGTGGTACTTC. Translation: CASSRTGARTLWYF. Full variable domain (outside the CDR3, taken from reference TRBV5-6 and TRBJ2-7): DAGVTQSPTHLIKTRGQQVTLRCSPKSGHDTVSWYQQALGQGPQFIFQYYEEEERQRGNFPDRFSGHQFPNYSSELNVNALLLGDSALYLCASSRTGARTLWYFGPGTRLTVT.

This clone was seen only once. The V and J genes are TRBV6-5 and TRBJ2-7; 8 positions agree with TRBD2. The CDR3 loop spans 16 amino acids. V lost 2 bases and J lost 4; bases outside the gene matches: 10. Looked up from germline, CDR1 is MNHEY and CDR2 is SVGAGI. CDR3 sequence: CASSYDHRGGRYEQYF. CDR3 nucleotides: TGTGCCAGCAGTTACGATCATCGGGGGGGCAGGTACGAGCAGTACTTC.

The chain couples TRBV6-5 to TRBJ1-4; a possible D gene is TRBD1 (6 bases). V lost 4 bases to trimming and J lost 8 bases, with 17 bases between them. The CDR3 is 15 amino acids. Germline CDR1 is MNHEY and CDR2 is SVGAGI. Written as DNA, the CDR3 is TGTGCCAGCAGTTCGTCCGGGACAATTCACGAAAAACTGTTTTTT. Its translation is CASSSSGTIHEKLFF.

This clone appeared once. This chain joins TRBV7-8 and TRBJ2-1; TRBD2 matches 12 bases. The V and J ends lost 5 bases and 8 bases, in that order; junction bases with no gene match: 7. The CDR3 is 15 amino acids. From germline, CDR1 is SGHVS and CDR2 FQNEAQ. This chain's CDR3 is CASSRTSGGNHEQFF. The CDR3 nucleotides read TGTGCCAGCAGCCGCACTAGCGGGGGGAACCATGAGCAGTTCTTC. The full variable domain, completed using reference TRBV7-8 and TRBJ2-1, is GAGVSQSPRYKVAKRGQDVALRCDPISGHVSLFWYQQALGQGPEFLTYFQNEAQLDKSGLPSDRFFAERPEGSVSTLKIQRTQQEDSAVYLCASSRTSGGNHEQFFGPGTRLTVL.

V and J are TRBV5-4 and TRBJ2-2; D may be TRBD1 (6 bases). Per germline, CDR1 SGHNT and CDR2 YYREEE (reference sequence). The length of the CDR3 is 16 residues. Trimming shortened V by 4 bases and J by 1 base, and 14 bases separated the two germline ends. The CDR3 coding sequence is TGTGCCAGCAGCCCCAAGAACAGGGTGAACACCGGGGAGCTGTTTTTT. Its translation is CASSPKNRVNTGELFF.

V and J are TRBV12-3 or TRBV12-4 and TRBJ2-5, with D unresolved. V was clipped by 5 bases and J by 5 bases, with 6 bases between them. This CDR3 has 11 residues. The DNA for the CDR3 is TGTGCCAGCAGTCTGGGGGAGACCCAGTACTTC. This encodes CASSLGETQYF.

This chain connects TRBV5-4 to TRBJ2-2, with D possibly TRBD2 on 5 matching bases. The V gene's germline CDR1 is SGHNT and CDR2 YYREEE (reference sequence). V was shortened by 4 bases and J by 1 base, with 8 bases between the two germline ends. CDR3 length equals 14 residues. DNA for the CDR3: TGTGCCAGCAGCCGACTATTGAACACCGGGGAGCTGTTTTTT. Protein sequence: CASSRLLNTGELFF.

The chain joins TRBV10-1 to TRBJ2-2; a weak D match, TRBD2 (6 bases). This CDR3 is 14 amino acids long. V lost 6 bases to trimming and J lost 1 base, with 9 bases between them. Per the germline V gene, CDR1 is WNHNN and CDR2 is SYGVQD (reference sequence). The CDR3 DNA is TGCGCCAGCAGGGGGACTGGGAACACCGGGGAGCTGTTTTTT. Protein sequence: CASRGTGNTGELFF.

This clone was observed a single time. The chain links TRBV12-3 or TRBV12-4 to TRBJ2-5, with TRBD1 matching over 8 bases. The CDR3 sequence is 13 residues long. With 5 bases clipped from V and 5 bases from J, the junction kept 4 bases outside the gene matches. The CDR3 DNA reads TGTGCCAGCAGTCAGGGGGCTGGGGAGACCCAGTACTTC. This gives the protein CASSQGAGETQYF.

This chain links TRBV4-1 with TRBJ1-5; 8 nucleotides agree with TRBD1. The trim removed 1 base at V and 9 bases at J, leaving 8 bases unmatched. Germline CDR1 MGHRA, CDR2 YSYEKL. The CDR3 extends over 15 amino acids. Here the CDR3 DNA reads TGCGCCAGCAGCCAAGGGCCAGGGGGCATCTGGCCCCAGCATTTT. Amino acid sequence: CASSQGPGGIWPQHF.

This chain links TRBV7-9 with TRBJ1-2, with 9 bases lining up with TRBD1. Germline CDR1 is SEHNR and CDR2 is FQNEAQ (reference sequence). The CDR3 runs 14 residues. V shed 5 bases, J shed 6 bases, and the junction held 7 bases outside the gene matches. CDR3 bases: TGTGCCAGCAGCCCCGGGACAGGGAAACATGGCTACACCTTC. As protein: CASSPGTGKHGYTF.

CDR3 sequence reads: CASSRDGYNSPLHF. CDR3 coding DNA: TGTGCCAGCAGTCGGGACGGATATAATTCACCCCTCCACTTT. This rearrangement joins TRBV7-2 to TRBJ1-6, with D perhaps TRBD1 (5 bases). The CDR3 consists of 14 residues. CDR1 and CDR2 (germline): SGHTA, FQGNSA. Trimming took off 6 bases at V and 4 bases at J, with 10 bases between the two ends.

This clone was detected only a few times. The rearrangement joins TRBV13 to TRBJ1-1; no clear D. Deletions cut 5 bases from V and 5 bases from J, with 15 bases between. Germline values: CDR1 PRHDT, CDR2 FYEKMQ (reference sequence). CDR3 size: 14 residues. CDR3 sequence reads: CASSLSRGITEAFF. DNA of the CDR3: TGTGCCAGCAGCCTTTCGCGCGGGATAACTGAAGCTTTCTTT.

V gene TRBV2 combines with J gene TRBJ2-1; maybe TRBD1 (5 bases). The CDR3 is made up of 14 amino acids. Germline V CDR1 and CDR2: SNHLY, FYNNEI. The V and J ends lost 1 base and 9 bases respectively, with 13 bases between them. CDR3 bases: TGTGCCAGCAGTGAAGGTTCCTGGGGCGTTGAGCAGTTCTTC. Its translation: CASSEGSWGVEQFF.

The chain combines TRBV6-5 with TRBJ2-2; D is possibly TRBD1 (5 bases). The CDR3 has 15 residues. The V gene's germline CDR1 is MNHEY and CDR2 SVGAGI. Trimming pared 4 bases from V and 5 bases from J, leaving 14 bases between. CDR3 in amino acids: CASSWGRVLTGELFF. CDR3 nucleotides: TGTGCCAGCAGTTGGGGCAGGGTGTTGACCGGGGAGCTGTTTTTT.

This chain connects TRBV6-5 to TRBJ1-1; D remains unclear. Germline-derived CDR1 and CDR2 are MNHEY and SVGAGI. Trimming pared 5 bases from V and 1 base from J, leaving 5 bases between. The CDR3 has 12 amino acids. The CDR3 DNA reads TGTGCCAGCAGTAACAGGAACACTGAAGCTTTCTTT. Translating it yields CASSNRNTEAFF.

The chain combines TRBV7-9 with TRBJ1-1; D gene uncertain. Germline V gene data show CDR1 as SEHNR and CDR2 as FQNEAQ (reference sequence). This CDR3 contains 13 residues. The ends were cut back, 1 base at V and 8 bases at J, with 11 bases in the middle. CDR3 protein: CASSLGGWAEAFF. In DNA form, the CDR3 reads TGTGCCAGCAGCTTAGGAGGGTGGGCAGAAGCTTTCTTT.

The V and J genes are TRBV7-9 and TRBJ2-3; D tentatively reads TRBD1 or TRBD2 (5 bases each). The germline CDR1 and CDR2 sequences are SEHNR and FQNEAQ (reference sequence). The CDR3 loop spans 13 amino acids. The germline V and J ends were trimmed by 3 bases and 8 bases, with 12 bases remaining between them. The CDR3 nucleotides read TGTGCCAGCAGCTTGAATACTGGGGGTACGCAGTATTTT. It yields the protein CASSLNTGGTQYF. Looking up the rest from reference TRBV7-9 and TRBJ2-3 gives the full variable domain: DTGVSQNPRHKITKRGQNVTFRCDPISEHNRLYWYRQTLGQGPEFLTYFQNEAQLEKSRLLSDRFSAERPKGSFSTLEIQRTEQGDSAMYLCASSLNTGGTQYFGPGTRLTVL.

V and J are TRBV4-3 and TRBJ1-2; no definite D call. Trimming shortened V by 0 bases and J by 5 bases, and 13 bases separated the two germline ends. This CDR3 is 15 amino acids long. The germline gives CDR1 LGHNA, CDR2 YSLEER. CDR3: CASSQEKGQFYGYTF. The CDR3 coding sequence is TGCGCCAGCAGCCAAGAAAAAGGGCAGTTTTATGGCTACACCTTC.

The sample holds a few counts of this clone. This chain links TRBV7-2 with TRBJ2-1; the match to TRBD2 covers 16 bases. Looked up from germline, CDR1 is SGHTA and CDR2 is FQGNSA. This CDR3 spans 20 amino acids. After removal of 0 bases from V and 5 bases from J, the junction contained 10 bases not matched to a gene. This CDR3 reads CASSLALPGLAGGVHNEQFF. In DNA, the CDR3 is TGTGCCAGCAGCTTAGCCCTACCGGGACTAGCGGGGGGGGTCCACAATGAGCAGTTCTTC.

This chain connects TRBV7-2 to TRBJ1-3; 10 nucleotides line up with TRBD1. J lost 2 bases, V lost 1 base, and 5 bases had no gene match. The CDR3 has 17 amino acids. CDR1 SGHTA and CDR2 FQGNSA come from the germline V gene. DNA for the CDR3: TGTGCCAGCAGCTTAGTCTCGACAGGGGGCGCTGGAAACACCATATATTTT. Its translation: CASSLVSTGGAGNTIYF. Complete variable domain (other parts from reference TRBV7-2 and TRBJ1-3): GAGVSQSPSNKVTEKGKDVELRCDPISGHTALYWYRQSLGQGLEFLIYFQGNSAPDKSGLPSDRFSAERTGGSVSTLTIQRTQQEDSAVYLCASSLVSTGGAGNTIYFGEGSWLTVV.

On this clone: Other nucleotide sequences from this sample produce the same CDR3. The chain uses TRBV19 and TRBJ2-7, with TRBD1 identical over 8 bases. From germline, CDR1 is LNHDA and CDR2 SQIVND (reference sequence). The CDR3 sequence is 13 residues long. Germline trimming cut 2 bases from V and 4 bases from J; bases unmatched to any gene: 1. CDR3 in amino acids: CASSIQGAYEQYF. The CDR3 DNA sequence: TGTGCCAGTAGTATACAGGGGGCTTACGAGCAGTACTTC.

This chain connects TRBV7-2 to TRBJ1-6; maybe TRBD1 (6 bases). The CDR3 length is 15 residues. Germline assignment: CDR1 SGHTA and CDR2 FQGNSA. V was pared by 5 bases and J by 10 bases, with 18 bases between. CDR3 in DNA: TGTGCCAGCAGCACCACTAGGGGGGGAGGATCACCCCTCCACTTT. The encoded protein is CASSTTRGGGSPLHF.

V gene TRBV11-2 combines with J gene TRBJ2-7, with a weak D call TRBD2 (5 bases). CDR3 length equals 13 residues. Per the germline V gene, CDR1 is SGHAT and CDR2 is FQNNGV. The germline V and J ends were trimmed by 10 bases and 0 bases, with 13 bases remaining between them. CDR3 nucleotide sequence: TGTGCCACCAGGAGGTTGGGCTCCTACGAGCAGTACTTC. It encodes CATRRLGSYEQYF.

The chain employs TRBV14 and TRBJ1-2; 8 bases are a match to TRBD1. Germline CDR1 and CDR2: SGHDN and FVKESK. The CDR3 loop spans 16 amino acids. The V gene end was trimmed by 4 bases and the J gene end by 3 bases; junction bases not matched to a gene: 10. The CDR3 DNA sequence: TGTGCCAGCAGCCCATCAGTCGGACAGGGAGACTATGGCTACACCTTC. As protein: CASSPSVGQGDYGYTF. The full variable domain, in which reference TRBV14 and TRBJ1-2 provide the parts outside the CDR3, is EAGVTQFPSHSVIEKGQTVTLRCDPISGHDNLYWYRRVMGKEIKFLLHFVKESKQDESGMPNNRFLAERTGGTYSTLKVQPAELEDSGVYFCASSPSVGQGDYGYTFGSGTRLTVV.

The V call is TRBV5-1, the J call TRBJ2-5, with TRBD1 matching over 7 bases. Germline V CDR1 and CDR2: SGHRS, YFSETQ. After removal of 4 bases from V and 10 bases from J, the junction contained 13 bases not matched to a gene. The CDR3 consists of 14 residues. CDR3 amino acids: CASSPGTELMGQYF. CDR3 DNA: TGCGCCAGCAGCCCCGGGACAGAACTAATGGGCCAGTACTTC.

A word on this clone: Other DNA sequences from this sample encode an identical CDR3 as well. The chain links TRBV29-1 to TRBJ2-1; perhaps TRBD1 as D (7 bases). The CDR3 has 13 amino acids. Trimming took off 6 bases at V and 5 bases at J, with 14 bases between the two ends. The V gene's germline CDR1 is SQVTM and CDR2 ANQGSEA. The CDR3 is CSVEGAGDNEQFF. The CDR3 DNA sequence: TGCAGCGTGGAGGGGGCAGGGGACAATGAGCAGTTCTTC.

The V and J genes are TRBV27 and TRBJ1-2, with D tentatively TRBD1 (5 bases). The germline V and J ends were trimmed by 6 bases and 5 bases, with 25 bases remaining between them. The CDR3 runs 17 residues. Germline assignment: CDR1 MNHEY and CDR2 SMNVEV (reference sequence). The CDR3 reads CASSRYSLAGLRYGYTF. The CDR3 DNA sequence: TGTGCCAGCAGCCGTTACTCTTTAGCAGGGCTCCGGTATGGCTACACCTTC.